Shown below are 29 T cell receptor beta chains from a single sample sequenced in a study of T cell changes during pregnancy in multiple sclerosis. Profiled with immunoSEQ multiplex PCR; TCRdb holds only in-frame clones, not every one. The sample includes more than 70,000 clones, about nine tenths of them seen just once. The sequenced sample was peripheral blood, obtained after pregnancy. The origin of the receptors is a female donor in good health, enrolled as a control in a pregnancy study.

The chain recombines TRBV7-2 with TRBJ2-7; D might be TRBD1 (6 bases). The CDR3 totals 14 residues. The germline V gene has CDR1 SGHTA and CDR2 FQGNSA. The V end lost 4 bases, the J end lost 1 base, and 11 bases lay between the germline ends. CDR3 nucleotides: TGTGCCAGCAGCTCCCTACAGGGATCCTACGAGCAGTACTTC. It codes for CASSSLQGSYEQYF.

The rearrangement uses TRBV7-8 and TRBJ1-4, with D perhaps TRBD1 (6 bases). Germline V gene sequence: CDR1 SGHVS, CDR2 FQNEAQ. There are 15 residues in the CDR3. V lost 1 base and J 1 base, leaving 7 bases between the germline ends. The CDR3 DNA follows: TGTGCCAGCAGCTTAGGCAGGGGAACTAATGAAAAACTGTTTTTT. This sequence encodes CASSLGRGTNEKLFF.

J is TRBJ2-7 and V is TRBV28; possible D gene TRBD1, 5 bases. This CDR3 has 13 amino acids. With 7 bases removed from V and 7 bases from J, the gap between germline ends came to 17 bases. Germline V gene lookup returns CDR1 MDHEN and CDR2 SYDVKM. CDR3 sequence (DNA): TGTGCCAGCACCCTACCCAGGGCCGGGGAGCAGTACTTC. Its translation: CASTLPRAGEQYF.

J is TRBJ1-5 and V is TRBV4-3; D call uncertain. Germline CDR1 reads LGHNA; CDR2 reads YSLEER. The CDR3 runs to 15 residues. Trimming removed 4 bases from V and 5 bases from J, with 15 bases in between. The CDR3, as DNA: TGCGCCAGCAGCCGAGGGCTTAACCAGGATCAGCCCCAGCATTTT. Translated, it gives CASSRGLNQDQPQHF.

The gene calls are TRBV5-1 and TRBJ1-2, with D maybe TRBD1 (5 bases). Trimming took 2 bases from V and 6 from J, leaving 8 bases between them. CDR1 SGHRS and CDR2 YFSETQ come from the germline V gene. This CDR3 spans 12 amino acids. The CDR3 coding sequence is TGCGCCAGCAGCTTTAAAGGGGATGGCTACACCTTC. Translating gives CASSFKGDGYTF.

This sequence joins TRBV9 and TRBJ2-5, with a tentative D call TRBD2 (6 bases). Germline V gene sequence: CDR1 SGDLS, CDR2 YYNGEE. With 4 bases removed from V and 1 base from J, the gap between germline ends came to 14 bases. The CDR3 contains 15 residues. The CDR3 reads CASSTIGSSQETQYF. CDR3 nucleotides: TGTGCCAGCAGCACTATCGGGAGCTCCCAAGAGACCCAGTACTTC.

CDR3 loop: CASSLVRRGQRTGELFF. Here the CDR3 DNA reads TGTGCCAGCAGCTTAGTGAGGAGGGGGCAGCGCACCGGGGAGCTGTTTTTT. The V call is TRBV13, the J call TRBJ2-2; maybe TRBD1 (7 bases). This CDR3 has 17 residues. Germline loops: CDR1 PRHDT, CDR2 FYEKMQ (reference sequence). Between the trimmed V and J ends, which lost 1 base and 4 bases, there was a span of 16 bases.

The J gene is TRBJ1-6, the V gene TRBV30; TRBD1 is a possible D gene (6 bases). Deletions cut 4 bases from V and 8 bases from J, with 15 bases between. Germline loops: CDR1 GTSNPN, CDR2 SVGIG (reference sequence). The CDR3 loop spans 14 amino acids. CDR3 amino acids: CAWKDWGRDSPLHF. The CDR3 DNA sequence: TGTGCCTGGAAGGATTGGGGGCGCGATTCACCCCTCCACTTT.

This sequence joins TRBV11-2 and TRBJ2-7; 11 bases match TRBD2. Germline values: CDR1 SGHAT, CDR2 FQNNGV. V lost 0 bases, J lost 3 bases, and 16 bases stayed unmatched. This CDR3 region has 20 residues. The CDR3 DNA reads as TGTGCCAGCAGCTTAGAAGTTAAGAGGACTAGCGGGCCCCAGCGCTACGAGCAGTACTTC. Amino acids: CASSLEVKRTSGPQRYEQYF.

This clone was seen only once. This chain joins TRBV9 and TRBJ1-2, with 10 bases fitting TRBD1. V was clipped by 4 bases and J by 4 bases; unmatched bases: 7. CDR3 size: 15 residues. Germline V gene sequence: CDR1 SGDLS, CDR2 YYNGEE. CDR3 loop: CASSPGTGAFYGYTF. CDR3 in DNA: TGTGCCAGCAGCCCCGGGACAGGGGCCTTCTATGGCTACACCTTC.

The chain recombines TRBV28 with TRBJ1-3; TRBD1 is a possible D gene (5 bases). The CDR3 contains 15 residues. Trimming cost V 6 bases and J 0 bases, with 12 bases left between them. The germline V gene has CDR1 MDHEN and CDR2 SYDVKM. CDR3 sequence (DNA): TGTGCCAGCAGGCGGGACTCAATCTCTGGAAACACCATATATTTT. Encoded protein: CASRRDSISGNTIYF.

The chain joins TRBV27 to TRBJ2-2; the D gene is possibly TRBD2 (5 bases). Germline V gene sequence: CDR1 MNHEY, CDR2 SMNVEV (reference sequence). The CDR3 spans 14 residues. V lost 4 bases and J 5 bases, leaving 11 bases between the germline ends. The CDR3 region is CASSWTRVTGELFF. The DNA for the CDR3 is TGTGCCAGCAGTTGGACGAGGGTTACCGGGGAGCTGTTTTTT.

V gene TRBV7-9 combines with J gene TRBJ2-1, with a tentative D call TRBD2 (7 bases). V was shortened by 6 bases and J by 5 bases, with 17 bases between the two germline ends. The CDR3 has 15 residues. Per germline, CDR1 SEHNR and CDR2 FQNEAQ (reference sequence). CDR3 nucleotides: TGTGCCAGCAGGAATACGGGGGGCTCTCACAATGAGCAGTTCTTC. Amino acids: CASRNTGGSHNEQFF.

This rearrangement joins TRBV28 to TRBJ1-1; D is possibly TRBD1 (5 bases). This CDR3 is built from 11 residues. V lost 4 bases and J lost 6, with 6 bases in between. Per the germline V gene, CDR1 is MDHEN and CDR2 is SYDVKM. In nucleotides, the CDR3 is TGTGCCAGCAGTTCGACAGCTGAAGCTTTCTTT. Translated: CASSSTAEAFF. Full variable domain (outside the CDR3, taken from reference TRBV28 and TRBJ1-1): DVKVTQSSRYLVKRTGEKVFLECVQDMDHENMFWYRQDPGLGLRLIYFSYDVKMKEKGDIPEGYSVSREKKERFSLILESASTNQTSMYLCASSSTAEAFFGQGTRLTVV.

J is TRBJ1-3 and V is TRBV7-2; D is possibly TRBD1 (6 bases). V lost 6 bases to trimming and J lost 4 bases, with 13 bases between them. The V gene's germline CDR1 is SGHTA and CDR2 FQGNSA. The CDR3 loop spans 14 amino acids. This CDR3 is CASRPDSKGNTIYF. The CDR3 region has the DNA TGTGCCAGCAGACCGGACAGTAAGGGAAACACCATATATTTT.

This clone was seen a handful of times. The rearrangement links TRBV18 to TRBJ1-5; TRBD1 is a possible D gene (6 bases). Between the trimmed V and J ends, which lost 3 bases and 1 base, there was a span of 7 bases. This CDR3 has 14 residues. Germline CDR1 and CDR2: KGHSH and LQKENI. The chain's CDR3 is CASSPGQSNQPQHF. The CDR3 DNA is TGTGCCAGCTCACCCGGACAGAGCAATCAGCCCCAGCATTTT. The full variable domain, rest sourced from reference TRBV18 and TRBJ1-5, is NAGVMQNPRHLVRRRGQEARLRCSPMKGHSHVYWYRQLPEEGLKFMVYLQKENIIDESGMPKERFSAEFPKEGPSILRIQQVVRGDSAAYFCASSPGQSNQPQHFGDGTRLSIL.

The V gene is TRBV19, the J gene TRBJ1-1; perhaps TRBD1 as D (6 bases). This CDR3 contains 13 residues. Trimming shortened V by 2 bases and J by 10 bases, and 14 bases separated the two germline ends. CDR1 is LNHDA and CDR2 is SQIVND in the germline V gene (reference sequence). The CDR3 DNA reads as TGTGCCAGTAGTATAATCGGGGACATAGGAGCTTTCTTT. This sequence encodes CASSIIGDIGAFF.

The genes are TRBV7-3 and TRBJ2-1; D might be TRBD1 (6 bases). The CDR3 spans 14 residues. The germline V gene has CDR1 SGHTA and CDR2 FQGTGA. The ends were cut back, 2 bases at V and 5 bases at J, with 10 bases in the middle. The CDR3 nucleotides are TGTGCCAGCAGCTTAGGACAGACCAACAATGAGCAGTTCTTC. Its translation is CASSLGQTNNEQFF.

V and J are TRBV7-9 and TRBJ2-7; no clear D gene. Germline V gene data show CDR1 as SEHNR and CDR2 as FQNEAQ (reference sequence). The CDR3 sequence is 11 residues long. Trimming shortened V by 6 bases and J by 3 bases, and 6 bases separated the two germline ends. The CDR3 DNA reads TGTGCCAGCAGGGCAGGCTACGAGCAGTACTTC. Amino acids: CASRAGYEQYF.

V is TRBV9 and J is TRBJ2-2; a possible D gene is TRBD2 (5 bases). Germline V CDR1 and CDR2: SGDLS, YYNGEE. V lost 5 bases and J 2 bases, leaving 10 bases between the germline ends. The length of the CDR3 is 14 residues. The CDR3 loop is CASRAGSNTGELFF. Here the CDR3 DNA reads TGTGCCAGCAGGGCGGGCTCCAACACCGGGGAGCTGTTTTTT.

This clone has only one observation. CDR3 DNA: TGCGCCAGCAGGCACAGGGACGGGGCCAACGTCCTGACTTTC. It specifies CASRHRDGANVLTF. This chain joins TRBV5-1 and TRBJ2-6; tentatively, D is TRBD1 (6 bases). The CDR3 loop spans 14 amino acids. Germline V gene sequence: CDR1 SGHRS, CDR2 YFSETQ. Trimming left V 5 bases short and J 4 bases short, with 10 bases between.

V usage is TRBV7-9 and J usage is TRBJ2-7; 7 bases fit TRBD2. The CDR3 spans 14 residues. V lost 5 bases to trimming and J lost 8 bases; unmatched junction nucleotides: 12. From germline, CDR1 is SEHNR and CDR2 FQNEAQ (reference sequence). Written as DNA, the CDR3 is TGTGCCAGCAGCCCCGCAGCGGGGAGTTTCCAGCAGTACTTC. This encodes CASSPAAGSFQQYF.

The V gene is TRBV6-5, the J gene TRBJ2-7; possibly TRBD2 for D (7 bases). V gave up 0 bases and J gave up 2 bases, with 11 bases separating them. CDR1 is MNHEY, CDR2 SVGAGI, per germline. The CDR3 sequence is 15 residues long. The CDR3 loop is CASSYSGGAPYEQYF. The CDR3 DNA reads as TGTGCCAGCAGTTACTCGGGGGGGGCCCCCTACGAGCAGTACTTC.

This rearrangement joins TRBV5-1 to TRBJ2-1; 11 nucleotides line up with TRBD2. The germline V gene encodes CDR1 SGHRS and CDR2 YFSETQ. This CDR3 has 15 residues. J lost 8 bases, V lost 4 bases, and 8 bases had no gene match. The CDR3 here is CASSLIAGGLDEQFF. The CDR3 DNA is TGCGCCAGCAGCCTTATAGCGGGGGGGCTCGATGAGCAGTTCTTC.

V gene TRBV20-1 combines with J gene TRBJ2-1; D is ambiguous. Trimming took off 0 bases at V and 9 bases at J, with 6 bases between the two ends. The germline V gene encodes CDR1 DFQATT and CDR2 SNEGSKA (reference sequence). The length of the CDR3 is 11 residues. The CDR3 reads CSARESSEQFF. In DNA, the CDR3 is TGCAGTGCTAGAGAAAGTAGTGAGCAGTTCTTC.

The chain has TRBV6-5 and TRBJ1-3; D not resolved. Trimming pared 6 bases from V and 0 bases from J, leaving 3 bases between. Germline V gene sequence: CDR1 MNHEY, CDR2 SVGAGI. The CDR3 contains 12 residues. The CDR3 nucleotides read TGTGCCAGCAGGAGCTCTGGAAACACCATATATTTT. Translated: CASRSSGNTIYF.

CDR3 region: CASSQGGTENTEAFF. The CDR3 DNA sequence: TGCGCCAGCAGCCAAGGCGGGACAGAGAACACTGAAGCTTTCTTT. The rearrangement joins TRBV4-3 to TRBJ1-1; 7 positions match TRBD1. The CDR3 runs to 15 residues. Germline V gene lookup returns CDR1 LGHNA and CDR2 YSLEER. V shed 1 base and J 1 base; nucleotides not matched to a gene: 3.

The CDR3 protein is CASSTGQDPSNEQFF. CDR3 bases: TGTGCCAGTAGTACCGGACAGGACCCCTCCAATGAGCAGTTCTTC. The V call is TRBV19, the J call TRBJ2-1; TRBD1 agrees at 7 bases. CDR3 length equals 15 residues. Trimming at V came to 4 bases and at J to 6 bases, leaving 9 bases not matched to a gene. CDR1 is LNHDA, CDR2 SQIVND, per germline (reference sequence).

V gene TRBV7-8 combines with J gene TRBJ1-1; D call uncertain. V was trimmed by 1 base and J by 7 bases, leaving 10 bases between them. The germline V gene has CDR1 SGHVS and CDR2 FQNEAQ. The CDR3 spans 13 residues. The CDR3 is CASSLGWSLEAFF. The CDR3 coding sequence is TGTGCCAGCAGCTTAGGGTGGTCACTTGAAGCTTTCTTT.